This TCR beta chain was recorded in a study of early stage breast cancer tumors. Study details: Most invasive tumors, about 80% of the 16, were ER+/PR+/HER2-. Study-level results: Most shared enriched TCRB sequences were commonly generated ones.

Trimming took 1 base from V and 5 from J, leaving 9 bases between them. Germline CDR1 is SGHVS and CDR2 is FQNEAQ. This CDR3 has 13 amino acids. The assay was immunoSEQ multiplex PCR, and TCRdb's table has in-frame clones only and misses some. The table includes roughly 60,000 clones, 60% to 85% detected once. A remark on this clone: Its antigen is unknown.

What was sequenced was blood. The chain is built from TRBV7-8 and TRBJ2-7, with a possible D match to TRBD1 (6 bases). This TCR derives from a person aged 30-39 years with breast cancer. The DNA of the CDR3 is TGTGCCAGCAGCTTAGGACAGGTGAACGAGCAGTACTTC. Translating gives CASSLGQVNEQYF.